This T cell receptor (beta chain) comes out of a study of blood T cell repertoires in COVID-19. In the study overall: Samples of COVID-19 (acute and convalescent) were obtained from the United States, Italy and Spain. The analysed material was cDNA or gDNA that came from T cells, B-cell-depleted T cells, or PBMCs.

CDR1 is MNHEY, CDR2 SVGAGI, per germline. This CDR3 is built from 13 residues. Trimming pared 4 bases from V and 4 bases from J, leaving 10 bases between. As originally analysed: Amplification from reference gene primers served as the basis for estimated nucleated cell counts. This table comes from immunoSEQ multiplex PCR, and its TCRdb copy is limited to in-frame clones, with some not included. V and J calls and clone size follow that table, whereas D and trimming were derived from the DNA. The sample includes 400,000 to 450,000 clones, about nine tenths of them seen just once. Specimen: peripheral blood. This TCR came from a woman aged 25 to 39 with active or convalescent COVID-19. V usage is TRBV6-5 and J usage is TRBJ2-5; D is perhaps TRBD1 (6 bases). CDR3 in amino acids: CASSSGRGETQYF. The CDR3 DNA reads TGTGCCAGCAGTTCGGGCAGGGGAGAGACCCAGTACTTC.